This TCR beta chain was sequenced during a study of T cells after yellow fever vaccination. Study-wide results and caveats: Faster peaking, at day 5 versus 15, marked a secondary response that was weaker. Among primary-vaccination clones, most reappeared after the booster, at about 95% for CD4 and more than 75% for CD8. Clonotype sharing between CD4 and CD8 compartments was small.

Conversion of TCR transcripts into cDNA relied on 5'RACE template switching, which added a universal primer site and UMIs. TCRdb ran MiXCR on the 5' RACE reads and lists one entry per CDR3 protein. The table shows a few hundred thousand distinct CDR3 sequences, with under 25% occurring only once. Concerning this clonotype itself: Its antigen is not identified.

Germline loops: CDR1 SGHVS, CDR2 FNYEAQ. The CDR3 runs to 15 residues. V lost 2 bases and J lost 7; bases outside the gene matches: 6. This sample comprised PBMCs, obtained 15 days after the yellow fever booster vaccination. The receptor's source is a man younger than 45 who received the YFV17D yellow fever vaccine. The chain carries TRBV7-6 and TRBJ2-3, with 10 bases identical to TRBD1. In DNA form, the CDR3 reads TGTGCCAGCAGCTTATCGGGACAGGGGCTCAATACGCAGTATTTT. Translation gives CASSLSGQGLNTQYF.